The T cell receptor (beta chain) described here comes from a study of blood T cell repertoires in COVID-19. Study as a whole: Sample material is recorded as cDNA or gDNA derived from T cells, B-cell-depleted T cells, or PBMCs.

Between the trimmed V and J ends, which lost 5 bases and 0 bases, there was a span of 9 bases. This CDR3 spans 15 amino acids. In germline, CDR1 is SGHKS, CDR2 YYEKEE (reference sequence). Profiled with immunoSEQ multiplex PCR; TCRdb holds only in-frame clones, not every one. The sample has 150,000 to 190,000 clones, about nine tenths seen once; the top ten hold about 2.4%. V gene TRBV5-5 combines with J gene TRBJ2-6; D is possibly TRBD1 (5 bases). The clonotype was recovered from an older woman with acute or convalescent COVID-19. The sample was peripheral blood. The CDR3 spells CASSLQVSGANVLTF. CDR3 nucleotides: TGTGCCAGCAGTTTACAGGTCTCTGGGGCCAACGTCCTGACTTTC.